This record looks at one T cell receptor (beta chain) sequence and its context. This sample is part of a study of blood T cell repertoires in COVID-19. Study-level background: The United States, Italy and Spain supplied acute and convalescent COVID-19 samples. T cells, B-cell-depleted T cells, or PBMCs provided the cDNA or gDNA that served as material.

Original data processing: Estimates of nucleated cell counts were drawn from the amplification of reference gene primers. Profiling relied on immunoSEQ multiplex PCR, and the TCRdb table lists in-frame clones only, not all of them. The V and J calls and clone size were taken over from that table, and D and trimming were inferred from the DNA. The sample records approximately 97,000 clones, 87% being singletons. After removal of 5 bases from V and 5 bases from J, the junction contained 1 base not matched to a gene. The CDR3 is 12 amino acids. The sample taken for sequencing was peripheral blood. V gene TRBV12-3 or TRBV12-4 combines with J gene TRBJ1-2, with 8 bases matching TRBD1. The source of this sequence is a human donor in a cohort sampled during active COVID-19. Written as DNA, the CDR3 is TGTGCCAGCAGTCGGACAGGGTATGGCTACACCTTC. Translating gives CASSRTGYGYTF.